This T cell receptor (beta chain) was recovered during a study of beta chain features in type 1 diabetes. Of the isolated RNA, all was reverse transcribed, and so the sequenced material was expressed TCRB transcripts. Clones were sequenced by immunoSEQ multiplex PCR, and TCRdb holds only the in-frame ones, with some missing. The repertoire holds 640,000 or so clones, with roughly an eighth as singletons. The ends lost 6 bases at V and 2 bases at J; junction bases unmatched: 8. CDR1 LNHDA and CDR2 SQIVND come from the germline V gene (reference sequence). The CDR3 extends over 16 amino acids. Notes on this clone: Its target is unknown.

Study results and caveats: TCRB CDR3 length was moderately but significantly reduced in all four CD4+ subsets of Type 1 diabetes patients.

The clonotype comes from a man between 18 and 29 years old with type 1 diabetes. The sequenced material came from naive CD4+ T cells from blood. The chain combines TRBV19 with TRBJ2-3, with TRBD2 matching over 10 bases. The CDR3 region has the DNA TGTGCCAGTAGGGCTCTCGGGACTAGCGACACAGATACGCAGTATTTT. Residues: CASRALGTSDTDTQYF.